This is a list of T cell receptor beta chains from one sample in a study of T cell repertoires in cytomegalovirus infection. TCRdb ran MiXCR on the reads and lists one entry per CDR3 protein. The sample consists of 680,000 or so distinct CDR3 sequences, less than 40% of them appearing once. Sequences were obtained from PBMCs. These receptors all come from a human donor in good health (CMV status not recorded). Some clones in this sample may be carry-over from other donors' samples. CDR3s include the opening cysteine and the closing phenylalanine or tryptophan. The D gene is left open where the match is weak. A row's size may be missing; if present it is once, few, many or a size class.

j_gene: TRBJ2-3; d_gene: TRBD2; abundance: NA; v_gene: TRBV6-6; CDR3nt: TGTGCCAGCAGTTACTCAGAGACTAGCGGCACAGATACGCAGTATTTT; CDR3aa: CASSYSETSGTDTQYF
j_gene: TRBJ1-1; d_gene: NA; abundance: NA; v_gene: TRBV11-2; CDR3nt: TGTGCCAGCAGCAATAGTGGGCAGGGGAACACTGAAGCTTTCTTT; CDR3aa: CASSNSGQGNTEAFF
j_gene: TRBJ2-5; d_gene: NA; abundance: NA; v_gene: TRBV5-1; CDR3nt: TGCGCCAGCAGCTTGGGGTTCCGGGGCCAGGAGACCCAGTACTTC; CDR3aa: CASSLGFRGQETQYF
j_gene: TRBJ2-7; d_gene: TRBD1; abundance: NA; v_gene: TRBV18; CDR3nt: TGTGCCAGCTCACCGACATTACCGGGACAGGGGACCCTAGGCGAGCAGTACTTC; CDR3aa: CASSPTLPGQGTLGEQYF
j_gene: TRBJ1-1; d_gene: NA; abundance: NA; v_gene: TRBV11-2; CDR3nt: TGTGCCAGCAGCGAAACAACTTCAGGGGACACTGAAGCTTTCTTT; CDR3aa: CASSETTSGDTEAFF
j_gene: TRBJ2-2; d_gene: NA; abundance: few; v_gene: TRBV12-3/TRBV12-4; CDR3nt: TGTGCCAGCAGTTTACTTCTGGGCTCATTAAACCGAAACACCGGGGAGCTGTTTTTT; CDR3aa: CASSLLLGSLNRNTGELFF
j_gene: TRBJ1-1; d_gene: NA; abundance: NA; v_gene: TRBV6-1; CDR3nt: TGTGCCAGCAGTGAAGTGGGGGTTGCTGAAGCTTTCTTT; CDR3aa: CASSEVGVAEAFF
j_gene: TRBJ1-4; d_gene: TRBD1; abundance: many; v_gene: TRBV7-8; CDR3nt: TGTGCCAGCAGCCCAGGGACAGGGGTACTGGTAACTAATGAAAAACTGTTTTTT; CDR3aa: CASSPGTGVLVTNEKLFF
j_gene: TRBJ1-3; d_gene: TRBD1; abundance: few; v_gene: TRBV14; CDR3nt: TGTGCCAGCAGCCAGACCCGGGACAGAGGAAACACCATATATTTT; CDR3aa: CASSQTRDRGNTIYF
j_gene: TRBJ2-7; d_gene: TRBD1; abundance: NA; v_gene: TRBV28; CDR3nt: TGTGCCATATCGACAGGGGACTCCTACGAGCAGTACTTC; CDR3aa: CAISTGDSYEQYF
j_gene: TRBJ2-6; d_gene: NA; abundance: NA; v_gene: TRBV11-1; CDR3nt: TGTGCCAGCAGCTTAACGGACGGGGGAGCCTCTGGGGTCAACGTCCTGACTTTC; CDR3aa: CASSLTDGGASGVNVLTF
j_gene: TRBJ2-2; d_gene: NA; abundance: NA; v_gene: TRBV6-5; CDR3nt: TGTGCCAGCAGTTATTTGTATGATACCGGGGAGCTGTTTTTT; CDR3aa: CASSYLYDTGELFF
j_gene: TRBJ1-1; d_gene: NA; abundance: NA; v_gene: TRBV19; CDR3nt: TGTGCCACCTCTGCTCTCCGACAGCATATGAACACTGAAGCTTTCTTT; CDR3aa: CATSALRQHMNTEAFF
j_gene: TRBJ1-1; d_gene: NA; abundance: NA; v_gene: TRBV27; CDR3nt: TGTGCCAGCAGTGCCTCCCGGACACTGAACACTGAAGCTTTATTT; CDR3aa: CASSASRTLNTEALF
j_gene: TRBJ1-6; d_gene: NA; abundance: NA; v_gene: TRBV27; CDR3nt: TGTGCCAGCCAGCCTAAACGGGGTTCACCCCTCCACTTT; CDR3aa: CASQPKRGSPLHF
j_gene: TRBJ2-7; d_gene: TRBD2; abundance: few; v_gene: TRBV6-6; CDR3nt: TGTGCCAGCAATAACAGCGGGAGGGATCGCGAGCAGTACTTC; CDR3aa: CASNNSGRDREQYF
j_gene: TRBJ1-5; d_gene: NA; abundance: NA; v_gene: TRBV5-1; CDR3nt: TGCGCCAGCAGCTTGGAAGGTCAGGGTCAGCCCCAGCATTTT; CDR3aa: CASSLEGQGQPQHF
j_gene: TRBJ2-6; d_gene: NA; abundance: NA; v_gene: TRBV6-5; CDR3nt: TGTGCCAGCAGTTACTCTGTACTAGCTTCCTACTCTGGGGCCAACGTCCTGACTTTC; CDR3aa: CASSYSVLASYSGANVLTF
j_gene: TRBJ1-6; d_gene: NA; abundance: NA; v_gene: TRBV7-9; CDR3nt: TGTGCCAGCAGCGAAAGACTCTCGACCCCTTCACCCCTCCACTTT; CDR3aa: CASSERLSTPSPLHF
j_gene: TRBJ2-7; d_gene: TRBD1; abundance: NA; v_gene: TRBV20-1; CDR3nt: TGCAGTGCTACCAAGCCGGGACAGGGGTTTTACGAGCAGTACTTC; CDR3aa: CSATKPGQGFYEQYF
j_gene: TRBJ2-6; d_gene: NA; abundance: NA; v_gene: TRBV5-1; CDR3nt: TGCGCCAGCAGCTTGGGCAAAACTGGGGCCAACGTCCTGACTTTC; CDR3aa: CASSLGKTGANVLTF
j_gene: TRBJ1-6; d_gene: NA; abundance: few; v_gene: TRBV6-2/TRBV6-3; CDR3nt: TGTGCCAGCAAAGAGGGGCAATATTCACCCCTCCACTTT; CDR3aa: CASKEGQYSPLHF
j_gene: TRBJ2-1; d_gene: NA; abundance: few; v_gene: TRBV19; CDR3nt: TGTGCCAGTAGTATGAAGGCCCGGAGAGAGCAGTTCTTC; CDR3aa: CASSMKARREQFF
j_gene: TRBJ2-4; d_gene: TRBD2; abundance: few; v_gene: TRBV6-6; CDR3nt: TGTGCCAGCAGCCGAAGTCTAGCGGGAGAAAACATTCAGTACTTC; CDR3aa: CASSRSLAGENIQYF
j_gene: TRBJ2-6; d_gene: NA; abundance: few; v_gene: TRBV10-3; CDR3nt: TGTGCCATCAGTGACTTACAGGGATCCCCTGGGGCCAACGTCCTGACTTTC; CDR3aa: CAISDLQGSPGANVLTF
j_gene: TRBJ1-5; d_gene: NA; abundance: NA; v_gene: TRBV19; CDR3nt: TGTGCCAGTACCTCACTCGGGTCCTACAGTCAGCCCCAGCATTTT; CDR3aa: CASTSLGSYSQPQHF
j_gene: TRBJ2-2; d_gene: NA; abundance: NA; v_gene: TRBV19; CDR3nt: TGTGCCGCCAAGGGAGGGGGGACCGGGGAGCTGTTTTTT; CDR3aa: CAAKGGGTGELFF
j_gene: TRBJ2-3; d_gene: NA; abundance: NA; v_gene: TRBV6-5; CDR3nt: TGTGCCAGCAGGCCCCCGACGGGGTCAGATACGCAGTATTTT; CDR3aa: CASRPPTGSDTQYF
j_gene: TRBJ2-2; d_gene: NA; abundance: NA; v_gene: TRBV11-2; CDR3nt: TGTGCCAGCACTTTACTGGGACTTAACACCGGGGAGCTGTTTTTT; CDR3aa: CASTLLGLNTGELFF
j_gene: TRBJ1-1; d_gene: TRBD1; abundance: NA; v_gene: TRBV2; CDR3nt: TGTGCCAGGACAGGGGAGGGTAGCACTGAAGCTTTCTTT; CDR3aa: CARTGEGSTEAFF
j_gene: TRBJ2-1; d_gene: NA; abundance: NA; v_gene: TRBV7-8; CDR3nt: TGTGCCAGCAGCCCTCATTCTGAGCAGTTCTTC; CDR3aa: CASSPHSEQFF
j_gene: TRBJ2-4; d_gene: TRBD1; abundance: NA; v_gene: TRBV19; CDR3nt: TGTGCCAGTAGTCGACCCGGGACAGGAGGAAACATTCAGTACTTC; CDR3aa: CASSRPGTGGNIQYF
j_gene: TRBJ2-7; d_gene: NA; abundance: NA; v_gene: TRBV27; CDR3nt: TGTGCCAGCAGTTGGTCCGGTTTAGGCTACGAGCAGTACTTC; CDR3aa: CASSWSGLGYEQYF
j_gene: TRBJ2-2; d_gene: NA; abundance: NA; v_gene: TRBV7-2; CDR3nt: TGTGCCAGCACGAGGCGAACAAACACCGGGGAGCTGTTTTTT; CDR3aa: CASTRRTNTGELFF
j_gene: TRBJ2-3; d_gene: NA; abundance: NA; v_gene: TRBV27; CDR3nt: TGTGCCAGCAGTTTACGCCGTTGGAGTCCTAGCACAGATACGCAGTATTTT; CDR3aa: CASSLRRWSPSTDTQYF
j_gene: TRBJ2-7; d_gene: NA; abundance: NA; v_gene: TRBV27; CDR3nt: TGTGCCAGCAGTTTAGGGGGGGGCCGCATCTACGAGCAGTACTTC; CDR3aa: CASSLGGGRIYEQYF
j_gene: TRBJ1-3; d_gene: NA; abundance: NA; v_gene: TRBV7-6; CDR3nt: TGTGCCAGCAGCTTAGATCAGGCACTACTCTCTGGAAACACCATATATTTT; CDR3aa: CASSLDQALLSGNTIYF
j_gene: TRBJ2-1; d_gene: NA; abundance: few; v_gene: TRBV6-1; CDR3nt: TGTGCCAGCAGTGATAGGGGGGGATCCTACAATGAGCAGTTCTTC; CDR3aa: CASSDRGGSYNEQFF
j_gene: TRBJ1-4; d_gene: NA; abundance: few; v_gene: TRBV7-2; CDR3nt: TGTGCCAGCAGAGGGGGGCATGGTGAAAAACTGTTTTTT; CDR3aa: CASRGGHGEKLFF
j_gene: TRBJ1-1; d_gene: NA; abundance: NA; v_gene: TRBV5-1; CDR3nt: TGCGCCAGCACGTATCTAGGTTATTGGGACACTGAAGCTTTCTTT; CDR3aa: CASTYLGYWDTEAFF
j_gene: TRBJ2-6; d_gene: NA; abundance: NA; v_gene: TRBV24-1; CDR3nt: TGTGCCACCAGTCCCGAGGGTTCCGGGGCCAACGTCCTGACTTTC; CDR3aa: CATSPEGSGANVLTF
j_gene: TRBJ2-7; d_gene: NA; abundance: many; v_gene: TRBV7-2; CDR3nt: TGTGCCAGCAGCTTACCCTCAACCTACGAGCAGTACTTC; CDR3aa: CASSLPSTYEQYF
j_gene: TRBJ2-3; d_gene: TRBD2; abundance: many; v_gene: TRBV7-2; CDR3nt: TGTGCCAGCAGCCCATGGCTGCGGCGGGAGGGCCCTGCAGATACGCAGTATTTT; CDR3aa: CASSPWLRREGPADTQYF
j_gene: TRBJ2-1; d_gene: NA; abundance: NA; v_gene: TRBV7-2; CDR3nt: TGTGCCAGCAGCTTAGGACGAGGGCACAATGAGCAGTTCTTC; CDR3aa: CASSLGRGHNEQFF
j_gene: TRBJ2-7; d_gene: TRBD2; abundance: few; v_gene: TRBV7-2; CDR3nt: TGTGCCAGCAGCCTCGTAGCGGGAGGGGCAAACGAGCAGTACTTC; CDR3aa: CASSLVAGGANEQYF
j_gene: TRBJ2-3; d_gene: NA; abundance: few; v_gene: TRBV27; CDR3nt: TGTGCCAGCAGTATACTAGGGGGAGTAGATACGCAGTATTTT; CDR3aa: CASSILGGVDTQYF
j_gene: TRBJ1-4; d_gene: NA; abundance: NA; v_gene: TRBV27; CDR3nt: TGTGCCAGCAGTTTGATCGGGCAGGACGGGAAACTGTTTTTT; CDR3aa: CASSLIGQDGKLFF
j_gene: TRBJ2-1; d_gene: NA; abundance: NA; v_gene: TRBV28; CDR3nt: TGTGCCAGCAGTTTAGGATTCACTAGCCGGTACAATGAGCAGTTCTTC; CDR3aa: CASSLGFTSRYNEQFF
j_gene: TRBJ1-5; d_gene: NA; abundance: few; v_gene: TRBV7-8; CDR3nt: TGTGCCAGCAGCTCTGACAGAAATCAGCCCCAGCATTTT; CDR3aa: CASSSDRNQPQHF
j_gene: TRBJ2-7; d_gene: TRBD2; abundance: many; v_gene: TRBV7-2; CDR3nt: TGTGCCAGCAGCCCCTCCGGGACTACCTACTACGAGCAGTACTTC; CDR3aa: CASSPSGTTYYEQYF
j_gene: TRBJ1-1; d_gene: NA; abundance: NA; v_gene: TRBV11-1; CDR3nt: TGTGCCAGCAGCTTTGTCAACAGGGCGCCAGGGACTGAAGCTTTCTTT; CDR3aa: CASSFVNRAPGTEAFF
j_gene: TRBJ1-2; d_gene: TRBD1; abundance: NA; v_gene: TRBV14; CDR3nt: TGTGCCAGCAGCCAAGAACGGACAGGGAACGATGGCTACACCTTC; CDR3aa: CASSQERTGNDGYTF